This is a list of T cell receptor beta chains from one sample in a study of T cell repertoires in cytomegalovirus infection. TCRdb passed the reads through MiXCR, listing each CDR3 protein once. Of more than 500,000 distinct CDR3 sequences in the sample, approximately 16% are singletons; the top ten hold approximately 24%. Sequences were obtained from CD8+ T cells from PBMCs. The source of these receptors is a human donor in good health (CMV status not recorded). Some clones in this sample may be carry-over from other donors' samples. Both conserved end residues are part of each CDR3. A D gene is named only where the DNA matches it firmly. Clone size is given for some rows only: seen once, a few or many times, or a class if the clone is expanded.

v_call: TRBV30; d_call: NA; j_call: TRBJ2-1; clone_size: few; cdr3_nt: TGTGCCTGGAGCCCCGGGACAAACTACAATGAGCAGTTCTTC; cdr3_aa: CAWSPGTNYNEQFF
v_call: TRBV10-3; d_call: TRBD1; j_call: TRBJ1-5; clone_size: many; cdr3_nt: TGTGCCATCAGTGGGCAGGGGGCAAATCAGCCCCAGCATTTT; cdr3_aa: CAISGQGANQPQHF
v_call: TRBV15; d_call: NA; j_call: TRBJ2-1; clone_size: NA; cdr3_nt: TGTGCCACCAGCCTATTACCTCGGGCGGACCCATACAATGAGCAGTTCTTC; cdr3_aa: CATSLLPRADPYNEQFF
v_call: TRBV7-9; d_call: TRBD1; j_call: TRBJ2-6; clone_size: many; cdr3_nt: TGTGCCAGCAGCTCTAACAGGGGCTCCGTTAGGGCCAACGTCCTGACTTTC; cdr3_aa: CASSSNRGSVRANVLTF
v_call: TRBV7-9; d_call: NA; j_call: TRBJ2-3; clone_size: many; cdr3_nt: TGTGCCAGCAGTCCACGGGACGATACGCAGTATTTT; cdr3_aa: CASSPRDDTQYF
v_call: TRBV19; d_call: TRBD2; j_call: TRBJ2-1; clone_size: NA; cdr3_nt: TGTGCCAGTACCTGGGGGGGGGGATTCTACAATGAGCAGTTCTTC; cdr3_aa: CASTWGGGFYNEQFF
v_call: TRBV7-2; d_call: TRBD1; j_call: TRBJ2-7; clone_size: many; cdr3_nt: TGTGCCAGCAGCTTAGATGGGAGACAGGGAAGGTACGAGCAGTACTTC; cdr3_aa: CASSLDGRQGRYEQYF
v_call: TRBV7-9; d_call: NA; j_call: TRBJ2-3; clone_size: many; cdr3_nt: TGTGCCAGCAGGACAGAACGGGGATACACCACAGATACGCAGTATTTT; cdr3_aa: CASRTERGYTTDTQYF
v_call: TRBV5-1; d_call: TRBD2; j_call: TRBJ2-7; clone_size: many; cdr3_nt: TGCGCCAGCAGCCCTAGCGGGTTCGACTCCTACGAGCAGTACTTC; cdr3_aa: CASSPSGFDSYEQYF
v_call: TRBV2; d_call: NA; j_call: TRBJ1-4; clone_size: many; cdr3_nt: TGTGCCAGCAGTGACTTCAAAAAGGACACCCGTTTT; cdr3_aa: CASSDFKKDTRF
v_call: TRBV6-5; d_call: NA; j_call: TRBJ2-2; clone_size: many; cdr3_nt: TGTGCCAGCAGTTACTCCCTAGCCAACACCGGGGAGCTGTTTTTT; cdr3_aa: CASSYSLANTGELFF
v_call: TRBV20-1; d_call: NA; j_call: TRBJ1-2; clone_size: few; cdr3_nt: TGCAGTGCTAGAGAGGGAAAGGAGCTAGGGTATGGCTACACCTTC; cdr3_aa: CSAREGKELGYGYTF
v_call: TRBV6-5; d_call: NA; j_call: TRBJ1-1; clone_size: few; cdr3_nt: TGTGCCAGCAGTTACATATGGGGGAACACTGAAGCTTTCTTT; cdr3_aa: CASSYIWGNTEAFF
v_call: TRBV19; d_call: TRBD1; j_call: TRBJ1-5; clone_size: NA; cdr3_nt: TGTGCCAGTAGTATCGGACAGGGGAAGGGTCAGCCCCAGCATTTT; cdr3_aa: CASSIGQGKGQPQHF
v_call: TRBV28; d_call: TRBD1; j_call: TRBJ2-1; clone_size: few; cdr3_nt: TGTGCCAGCAGCTTCCTCAGGGGGCTCAGGGGGAATGAGCAGTTCTTC; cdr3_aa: CASSFLRGLRGNEQFF
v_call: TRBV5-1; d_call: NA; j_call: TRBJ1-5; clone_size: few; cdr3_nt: TGCGCCAGCAGCTTACAGGTGGACCAGCCCCAGCATTTT; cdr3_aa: CASSLQVDQPQHF
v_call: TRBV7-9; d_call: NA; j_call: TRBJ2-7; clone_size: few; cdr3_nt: TGTGCCAGCAGCTCTGAAGGGCTTTCATACGAGCAGTACTTC; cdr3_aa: CASSSEGLSYEQYF
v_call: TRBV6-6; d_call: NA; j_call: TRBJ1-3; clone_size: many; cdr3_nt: TGTGCCAGCAGGGGCCGGTGGGGCGACTTGGAAAACACCATATATTTT; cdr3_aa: CASRGRWGDLENTIYF
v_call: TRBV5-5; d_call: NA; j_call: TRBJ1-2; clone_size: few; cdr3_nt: TGTGCCAGCAGCTTGGGGGGGGTGTGGAATGGCTACACCTTC; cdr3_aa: CASSLGGVWNGYTF
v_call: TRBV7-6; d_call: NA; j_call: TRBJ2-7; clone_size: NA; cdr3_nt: TGTGCCAGCAGCCCAGGGGACACGTACGAGACGTACTTC; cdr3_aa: CASSPGDTYETYF
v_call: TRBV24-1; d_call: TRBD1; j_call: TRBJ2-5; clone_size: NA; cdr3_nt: TGTGCCCGCGGTACCCAGGGACAGCCCCAAGAGACCCAGTACTTC; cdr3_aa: CARGTQGQPQETQYF
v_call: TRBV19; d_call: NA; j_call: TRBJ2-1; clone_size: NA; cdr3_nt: TGTGCCACATGGGGGAAGGGGCTCCCAGGCAATGAGCAGTTCTTC; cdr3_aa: CATWGKGLPGNEQFF
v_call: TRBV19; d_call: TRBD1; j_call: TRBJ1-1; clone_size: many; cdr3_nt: TGTGCCAGTAGTATAACTGCAGGGGGTCTGACCACTGAAGCTTTCTTT; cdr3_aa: CASSITAGGLTTEAFF